Listed here are 21 T cell receptor beta chains from one sample, sequenced in a study of blood T cell repertoires in COVID-19. Clones were sequenced by immunoSEQ multiplex PCR, and TCRdb holds only the in-frame ones, with some missing. The table lists roughly 300,000 clones, around 82% of them singletons. The specimen sequenced was peripheral blood. Receptors originate from a woman aged 45-65 years who had recovered from COVID-19.

This chain joins TRBV28 and TRBJ1-5, with a possible D match to TRBD1 (5 bases). Germline V gene sequence: CDR1 MDHEN, CDR2 SYDVKM. V lost 2 bases to trimming and J lost 7 bases, with 12 bases between them. There are 14 residues in the CDR3. CDR3: CASSLRQISQPQHF. The CDR3 DNA sequence: TGTGCCAGCAGTTTACGACAGATCAGCCAGCCCCAGCATTTT.

The chain recombines TRBV6-2 or TRBV6-3 with TRBJ2-1, with D maybe TRBD2 (5 bases). Per the germline V gene, CDR1 is MNHEY and CDR2 is SVGEGT. The CDR3 totals 11 residues. Trimming removed 5 bases at V and 6 bases at J, with 5 bases between. CDR3 amino acids: CASSRGNEQFF. Here the CDR3 DNA reads TGTGCCAGCAGTCGGGGCAATGAGCAGTTCTTC.

CDR3 residues: CASRPRWGWGVGNQPQHF. The CDR3 coding sequence is TGTGCCAGCAGACCCCGGTGGGGTTGGGGCGTGGGCAATCAGCCCCAGCATTTT. The chain links TRBV27 to TRBJ1-5, with D possibly being TRBD1 (5 bases). CDR3 length: 18 amino acids. V lost 6 bases and J 2 bases, leaving 23 bases between the germline ends. CDR1 is MNHEY and CDR2 is SMNVEV in the germline V gene (reference sequence).

V usage is TRBV7-2 and J usage is TRBJ1-2, with D perhaps TRBD1 (5 bases). Germline CDR1 reads SGHTA; CDR2 reads FQGNSA. V was cut by 1 base and J by 4 bases, with 13 bases left in between. This CDR3 has 15 residues. CDR3 region: CASSLGGDVAYGYTF. The CDR3 DNA is TGTGCCAGCAGCTTAGGGGGGGACGTCGCCTATGGCTACACCTTC.

The chain joins TRBV19 to TRBJ1-5, with 8 nucleotides matching TRBD1. Trimming at V came to 4 bases and at J to 6 bases, leaving 8 bases not matched to a gene. Germline V lookup: CDR1 LNHDA, CDR2 SQIVND (reference sequence). The CDR3 runs to 15 residues. Written as DNA, the CDR3 is TGTGCCAGTAGTAACCAAGACAGGGGCGGTCAGCCCCAGCATTTT. Protein: CASSNQDRGGQPQHF. Combining the CDR3 with reference TRBV19 and TRBJ1-5 gives the whole variable domain DGGITQSPKYLFRKEGQNVTLSCEQNLNHDAMYWYRQDPGQGLRLIYYSQIVNDFQKGDIAEGYSVSREKKESFPLTVTSAQKNPTAFYLCASSNQDRGGQPQHFGDGTRLSIL.

The chain joins TRBV5-4 to TRBJ2-5, with 8 nucleotides matching TRBD2. Germline CDR1 is SGHNT and CDR2 is YYREEE (reference sequence). The CDR3 has 15 residues. Trimming at V came to 0 bases and at J to 5 bases, leaving 6 bases not matched to a gene. This CDR3 is CASSLGGGRKETQYF. CDR3 sequence (DNA): TGTGCCAGCAGCTTGGGCGGGGGGCGGAAGGAGACCCAGTACTTC.

This chain joins TRBV30 and TRBJ1-1; TRBD1 might be the D (5 bases). The germline CDR1 and CDR2 sequences are GTSNPN and SVGIG (reference sequence). This CDR3 spans 11 amino acids. V was pared by 4 bases and J by 10 bases, with 13 bases between. The CDR3 sequence: CAWNTAGRAFF. The CDR3 bases are TGTGCCTGGAACACCGCGGGGCGAGCTTTCTTT.

This clone was observed a handful of times. This chain uses TRBV3-1 (or the pseudogene TRBV3-2) with TRBJ1-2, with 9 nucleotides matching TRBD1. Per germline, CDR1 LGHDT and CDR2 YNNKEL (reference sequence). The V and J ends lost 3 bases and 8 bases, in that order; junction bases with no gene match: 10. The CDR3 spans 15 residues. For the CDR3, the DNA is TGTGCCAGCAGCCACTTGGACAGGGGTGGTGAAGGCTACACCTTC. Protein sequence: CASSHLDRGGEGYTF.

The genes are TRBV7-9 and TRBJ2-1, with 12 bases lining up with TRBD2. The CDR3 length is 16 residues. CDR1 SEHNR and CDR2 FQNEAQ come from the germline V gene (reference sequence). V was clipped by 6 bases and J by 4 bases; unmatched bases: 7. The CDR3 spells CASSRTTSGGYNEQFF. The CDR3 DNA sequence: TGTGCCAGCAGTCGTACGACTAGCGGGGGATACAATGAGCAGTTCTTC.

This chain joins TRBV2 and TRBJ1-2; D is ambiguous. The V and J ends lost 3 bases and 0 bases respectively, with 11 bases between them. CDR3 length: 15 amino acids. The germline V gene encodes CDR1 SNHLY and CDR2 FYNNEI. CDR3 region: CASSDYGRANYGYTF. The CDR3, as DNA: TGTGCCAGCAGTGACTACGGTCGAGCTAACTATGGCTACACCTTC. Full variable domain (rest looked up from reference TRBV2 and TRBJ1-2): EPEVTQTPSHQVTQMGQEVILRCVPISNHLYFYWYRQILGQKVEFLVSFYNNEISEKSEIFDDQFSVERPDGSNFTLKIRSTKLEDSAMYFCASSDYGRANYGYTFGSGTRLTVV.

The CDR3 region has the DNA TGTGCCAGCAGCTCCAGCGCATCTGGGGCCAACGTCCTGACTTTC. It encodes CASSSSASGANVLTF. The chain employs TRBV7-3 and TRBJ2-6; D gene ambiguous. The ends were cut back, 4 bases at V and 1 base at J, with 8 bases in the middle. This CDR3 has 15 amino acids. Germline values: CDR1 SGHTA, CDR2 FQGTGA.

This chain connects TRBV9 to TRBJ2-5; 7 bases agree with TRBD2. Germline V CDR1 and CDR2: SGDLS, YYNGEE. CDR3 size: 13 residues. The V gene end was trimmed by 4 bases and the J gene end by 2 bases; junction bases not matched to a gene: 2. DNA of the CDR3: TGTGCCAGCAGCAGCGGGGTTCAAGAGACCCAGTACTTC. Its protein product is CASSSGVQETQYF.

The rearrangement links TRBV2 to TRBJ1-6; a weak D match, TRBD1 (6 bases). Trimming took off 6 bases at V and 8 bases at J, with 8 bases between the two ends. CDR3 length: 12 residues. Germline CDR1 SNHLY, CDR2 FYNNEI. The CDR3 loop reads CASRRQDSPLHF. CDR3 DNA sequence: TGTGCCAGCAGACGACAGGATTCACCCCTCCACTTT.

The chain combines TRBV30 with TRBJ1-6, with 8 bases aligning to TRBD1. The CDR3 contains 15 residues. The V segment lost 3 bases and the J segment 7 bases; nucleotides outside the gene matches: 8. The V gene's germline CDR1 is GTSNPN and CDR2 SVGIG (reference sequence). The CDR3, as DNA: TGTGCCTGGAGACGGGGGCAGGGGGCCAATTCACCCCTCCACTTT. Amino acids: CAWRRGQGANSPLHF. The full variable domain, in which reference TRBV30 and TRBJ1-6 provide the parts outside the CDR3, is SQTIHQWPATLVQPVGSPLSLECTVEGTSNPNLYWYRQAAGRGLQLLFYSVGIGQISSEVPQNLSASRPQDRQFILSSKKLLLSDSGFYLCAWRRGQGANSPLHFGNGTRLTVT.

The chain combines TRBV7-2 with TRBJ2-7, with a weak D call TRBD2 (5 bases). The CDR3 is 14 amino acids. V dropped 2 bases and J dropped 6 bases, with 14 bases sitting between them. CDR1 and CDR2 (germline): SGHTA, FQGNSA. The CDR3 here is CASSLRRVDSEQYF. Written as DNA, the CDR3 is TGTGCCAGCAGCTTAAGGCGGGTGGACTCCGAGCAGTACTTC. The variable domain in full, with the rest retrieved from reference TRBV7-2 and TRBJ2-7, is GAGVSQSPSNKVTEKGKDVELRCDPISGHTALYWYRQSLGQGLEFLIYFQGNSAPDKSGLPSDRFSAERTGGSVSTLTIQRTQQEDSAVYLCASSLRRVDSEQYFGPGTRLTVT.

The rearrangement uses TRBV6-5 and TRBJ1-1, with D tentatively TRBD1 (6 bases). Germline V gives CDR1 MNHEY, CDR2 SVGAGI. With 2 bases removed from V and 4 bases from J, the gap between germline ends came to 11 bases. CDR3 length equals 14 residues. The chain's CDR3 is CASSYKFRGTEAFF. The CDR3 DNA is TGTGCCAGCAGTTACAAATTCAGGGGCACTGAAGCTTTCTTT.

This clone was observed a few times. V is TRBV28 and J is TRBJ1-5; 7 nucleotides match TRBD1. CDR1 and CDR2 (germline): MDHEN, SYDVKM. This CDR3 spans 14 amino acids. V gave up 6 bases and J gave up 6 bases; unmatched junction bases: 8. CDR3 protein: CASRRGQVGQPQHF. The CDR3 DNA reads as TGTGCCAGCAGGAGGGGGCAGGTTGGTCAGCCCCAGCATTTT. The variable domain in full, completed from reference TRBV28 and TRBJ1-5, reads DVKVTQSSRYLVKRTGEKVFLECVQDMDHENMFWYRQDPGLGLRLIYFSYDVKMKEKGDIPEGYSVSREKKERFSLILESASTNQTSMYLCASRRGQVGQPQHFGDGTRLSIL.

The chain combines TRBV28 with TRBJ2-7; a weak D match, TRBD2 (6 bases). Looked up from germline, CDR1 is MDHEN and CDR2 is SYDVKM. The CDR3 spans 15 residues. Trimming pared 5 bases from V and 7 bases from J, leaving 21 bases between. The CDR3 loop is CASSRGGASGGEQYF. CDR3 bases: TGTGCCAGCAGTAGGGGTGGCGCGAGCGGAGGGGAGCAGTACTTC.

The rearrangement joins TRBV5-1 to TRBJ1-4, with D uncertain. Per germline, CDR1 SGHRS and CDR2 YFSETQ. The V end lost 4 bases, the J end lost 8 bases, and 12 bases lay between the germline ends. The CDR3 spans 13 residues. CDR3 sequence reads: CASSLEGGEKLFF. Written as DNA, the CDR3 is TGCGCCAGCAGCCTCGAGGGCGGGGAAAAACTGTTTTTT.

The chain employs TRBV30 and TRBJ1-2; D unresolved. The CDR3 is 12 amino acids. From germline, CDR1 is GTSNPN and CDR2 SVGIG (reference sequence). V was cut by 7 bases and J by 3 bases, with 12 bases left in between. CDR3 in DNA: TGTGCCTCACCATTCGGGGACTATGGCTACACCTTC. This sequence encodes CASPFGDYGYTF.

A few counts support this clone. In the same sample, other DNA sequences code for this CDR3. V gene TRBV6-5 combines with J gene TRBJ2-7, with 8 bases matching TRBD1. The CDR3 runs 15 residues. Germline V gene lookup returns CDR1 MNHEY and CDR2 SVGAGI. Trimming took 0 bases from V and 2 from J; bases not matched to a gene: 3. The CDR3 spells CASSYSVTGAYEQYF. CDR3 DNA: TGTGCCAGCAGTTACTCTGTGACAGGGGCCTACGAGCAGTACTTC.